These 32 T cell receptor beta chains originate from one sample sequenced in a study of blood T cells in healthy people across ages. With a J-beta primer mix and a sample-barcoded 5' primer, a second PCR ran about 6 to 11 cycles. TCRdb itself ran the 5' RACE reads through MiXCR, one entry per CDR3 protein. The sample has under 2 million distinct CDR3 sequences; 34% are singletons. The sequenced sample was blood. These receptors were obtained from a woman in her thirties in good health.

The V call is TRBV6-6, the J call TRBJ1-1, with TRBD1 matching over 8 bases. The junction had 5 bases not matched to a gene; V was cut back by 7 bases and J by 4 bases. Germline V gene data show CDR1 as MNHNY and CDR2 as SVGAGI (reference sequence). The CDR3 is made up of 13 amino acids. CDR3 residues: CASKGQGSTEAFF. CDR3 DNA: TGTGCCAGCAAAGGACAGGGCAGCACTGAAGCTTTCTTT.

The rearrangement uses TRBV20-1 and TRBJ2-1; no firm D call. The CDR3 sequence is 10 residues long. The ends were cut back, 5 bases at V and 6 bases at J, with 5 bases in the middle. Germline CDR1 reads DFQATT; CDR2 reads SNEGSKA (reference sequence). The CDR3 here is CSAASNEQFF. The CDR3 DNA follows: TGCAGTGCTGCTAGCAATGAGCAGTTCTTC.

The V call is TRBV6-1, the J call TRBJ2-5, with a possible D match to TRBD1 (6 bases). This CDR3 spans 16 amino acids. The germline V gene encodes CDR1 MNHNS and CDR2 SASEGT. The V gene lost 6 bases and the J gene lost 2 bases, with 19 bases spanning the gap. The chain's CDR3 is CASSPLHPGEQETQYF. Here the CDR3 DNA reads TGTGCCAGCAGCCCTCTTCATCCAGGGGAGCAAGAGACCCAGTACTTC.

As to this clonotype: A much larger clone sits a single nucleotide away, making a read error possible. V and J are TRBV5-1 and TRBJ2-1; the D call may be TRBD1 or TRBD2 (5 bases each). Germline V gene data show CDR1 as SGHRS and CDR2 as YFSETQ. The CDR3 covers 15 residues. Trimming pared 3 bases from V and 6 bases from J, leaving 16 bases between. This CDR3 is CASSWDGGVGNEQFF. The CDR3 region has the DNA TGCGCCAGCAGCTGGGACGGAGGAGTGGGCAATGAGCAGTTCTTC.

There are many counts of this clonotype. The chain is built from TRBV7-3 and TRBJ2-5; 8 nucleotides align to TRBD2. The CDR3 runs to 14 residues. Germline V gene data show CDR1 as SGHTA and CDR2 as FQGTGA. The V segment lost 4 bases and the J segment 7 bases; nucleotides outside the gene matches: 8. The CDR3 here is CASSSGLASGTQYF. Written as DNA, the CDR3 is TGTGCCAGCAGCTCTGGACTAGCATCCGGGACCCAGTACTTC. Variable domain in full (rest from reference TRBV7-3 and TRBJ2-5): GAGVSQTPSNKVTEKGKYVELRCDPISGHTALYWYRQSLGQGPEFLIYFQGTGAADDSGLPNDRFFAVRPEGSVSTLKIQRTERGDSAVYLCASSSGLASGTQYFGPGTRLLVL.

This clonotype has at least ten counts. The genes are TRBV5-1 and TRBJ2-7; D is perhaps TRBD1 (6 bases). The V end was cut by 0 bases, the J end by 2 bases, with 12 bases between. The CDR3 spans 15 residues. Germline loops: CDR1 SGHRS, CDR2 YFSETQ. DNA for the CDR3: TGCGCCAGCAGCTTGGATGGACAGCCCACCTACGAGCAGTACTTC. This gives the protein CASSLDGQPTYEQYF.

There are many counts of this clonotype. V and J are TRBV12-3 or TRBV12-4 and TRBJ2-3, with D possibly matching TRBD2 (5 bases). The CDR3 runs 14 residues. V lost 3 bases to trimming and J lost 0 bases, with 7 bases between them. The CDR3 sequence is CASSFRTSTDTQYF. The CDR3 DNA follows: TGTGCCAGCAGTTTTAGGACTAGCACAGATACGCAGTATTTT.

CDR3 DNA: TGCAGTGCTCAGCCTGCTAGCACAGATACGCAGTATTTT. The encoded protein is CSAQPASTDTQYF. J is TRBJ2-3 and V is TRBV20-1; D unclear. CDR3 size: 13 residues. Trimming cost V 5 bases and J 0 bases, with 9 bases left between them. Germline V gene lookup returns CDR1 DFQATT and CDR2 SNEGSKA (reference sequence).

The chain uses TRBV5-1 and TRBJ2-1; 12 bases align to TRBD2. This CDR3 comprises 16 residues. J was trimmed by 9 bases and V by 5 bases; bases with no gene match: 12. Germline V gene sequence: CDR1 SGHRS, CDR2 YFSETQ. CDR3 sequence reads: CASRVSTSGGSPEQFF. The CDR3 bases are TGCGCCAGCAGGGTATCGACTAGCGGGGGAAGCCCTGAGCAGTTCTTC. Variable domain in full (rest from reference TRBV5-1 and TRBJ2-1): KAGVTQTPRYLIKTRGQQVTLSCSPISGHRSVSWYQQTPGQGLQFLFEYFSETQRNKGNFPGRFSGRQFSNSRSEMNVSTLELGDSALYLCASRVSTSGGSPEQFFGPGTRLTVL.

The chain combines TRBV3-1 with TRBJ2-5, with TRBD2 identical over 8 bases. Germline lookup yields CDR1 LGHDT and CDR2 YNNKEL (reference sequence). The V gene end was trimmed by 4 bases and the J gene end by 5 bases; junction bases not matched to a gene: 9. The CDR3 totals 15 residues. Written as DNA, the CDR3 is TGTGCCAGCAGCCCAGATAACGGGAGGGCTGAGACCCAGTACTTC. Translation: CASSPDNGRAETQYF.

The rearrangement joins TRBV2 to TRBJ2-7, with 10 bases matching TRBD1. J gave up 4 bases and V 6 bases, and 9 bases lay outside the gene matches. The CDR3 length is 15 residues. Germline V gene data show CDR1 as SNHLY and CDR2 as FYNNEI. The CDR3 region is CASRDKTGGAYEQYF. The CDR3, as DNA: TGTGCCAGCAGAGATAAGACAGGGGGCGCGTACGAGCAGTACTTC.

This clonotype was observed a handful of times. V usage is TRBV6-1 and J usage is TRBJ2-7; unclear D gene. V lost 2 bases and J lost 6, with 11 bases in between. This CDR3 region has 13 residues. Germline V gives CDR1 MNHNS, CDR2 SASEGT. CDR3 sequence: CASSEFGAAEQYF. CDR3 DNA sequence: TGTGCCAGCAGTGAATTTGGCGCCGCCGAGCAGTACTTC.

This chain's CDR3 is CASSPPLNDRGLYNEQFF. The CDR3 DNA is TGTGCCAGCAGTCCGCCGCTAAACGACAGGGGGCTCTACAATGAGCAGTTCTTC. The V gene is TRBV27, the J gene TRBJ2-1; 10 nucleotides agree with TRBD1. CDR3 length: 18 amino acids. V dropped 5 bases and J dropped 3; count of bases not matched to a gene: 13. CDR1 and CDR2 (germline): MNHEY, SMNVEV (reference sequence).

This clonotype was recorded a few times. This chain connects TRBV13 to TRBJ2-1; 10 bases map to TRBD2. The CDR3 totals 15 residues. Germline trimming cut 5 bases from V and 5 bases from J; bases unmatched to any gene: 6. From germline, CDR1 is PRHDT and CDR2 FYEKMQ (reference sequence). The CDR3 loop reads CASSGRTSGNNEQFF. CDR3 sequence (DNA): TGTGCCAGCAGCGGTCGGACTAGCGGAAACAATGAGCAGTTCTTC.

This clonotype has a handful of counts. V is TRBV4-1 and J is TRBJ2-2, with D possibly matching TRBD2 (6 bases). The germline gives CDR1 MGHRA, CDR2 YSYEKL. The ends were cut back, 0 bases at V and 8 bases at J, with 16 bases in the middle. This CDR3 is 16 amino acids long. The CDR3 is CASSQDWGGPAGELFF. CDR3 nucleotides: TGCGCCAGCAGCCAAGATTGGGGAGGTCCAGCGGGGGAGCTGTTTTTT.

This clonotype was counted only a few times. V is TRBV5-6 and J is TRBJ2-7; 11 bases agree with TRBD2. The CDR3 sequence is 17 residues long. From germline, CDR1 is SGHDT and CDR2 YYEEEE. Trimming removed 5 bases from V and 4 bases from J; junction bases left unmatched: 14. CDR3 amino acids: CASRTYGLAGGIYEQYF. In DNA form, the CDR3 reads TGTGCCAGCAGAACCTACGGGCTAGCGGGGGGCATTTACGAGCAGTACTTC.

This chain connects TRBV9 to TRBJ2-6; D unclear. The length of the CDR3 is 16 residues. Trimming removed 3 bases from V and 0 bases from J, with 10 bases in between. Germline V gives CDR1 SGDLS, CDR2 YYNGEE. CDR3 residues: CASSARVYSGANVLTF. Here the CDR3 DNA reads TGTGCCAGCAGCGCCCGGGTTTACTCTGGGGCCAACGTCCTGACTTTC.

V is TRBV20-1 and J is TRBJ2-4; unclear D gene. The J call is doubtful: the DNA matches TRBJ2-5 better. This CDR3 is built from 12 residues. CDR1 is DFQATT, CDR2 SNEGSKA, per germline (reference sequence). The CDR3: CSADLVSETQYF. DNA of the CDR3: TGCAGTGCTGACCTCGTCTCGGAGACCCAGTACTTC.

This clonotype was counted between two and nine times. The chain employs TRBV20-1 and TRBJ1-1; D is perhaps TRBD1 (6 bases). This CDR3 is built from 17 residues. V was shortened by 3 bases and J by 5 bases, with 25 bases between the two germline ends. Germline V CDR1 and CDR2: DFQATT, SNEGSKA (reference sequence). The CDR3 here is CSARRPGFGGQSTEAFF. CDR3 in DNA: TGCAGTGCTAGGCGGCCGGGTTTCGGGGGGCAGAGTACTGAAGCTTTCTTT.

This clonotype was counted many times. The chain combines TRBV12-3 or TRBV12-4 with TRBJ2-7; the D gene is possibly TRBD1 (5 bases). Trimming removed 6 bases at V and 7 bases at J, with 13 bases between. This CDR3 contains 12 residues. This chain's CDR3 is CASSQGFGEQYF. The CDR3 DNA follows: TGTGCCAGCAGCCAGGGTTTTGGGGAGCAGTACTTC.

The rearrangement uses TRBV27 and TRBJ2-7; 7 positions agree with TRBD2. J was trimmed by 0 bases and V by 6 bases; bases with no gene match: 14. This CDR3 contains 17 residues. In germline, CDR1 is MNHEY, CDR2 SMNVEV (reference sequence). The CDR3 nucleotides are TGTGCCAGCAGCTATGCTCCCGGGCTAGCGGCCTCCTACGAGCAGTACTTC. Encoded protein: CASSYAPGLAASYEQYF.

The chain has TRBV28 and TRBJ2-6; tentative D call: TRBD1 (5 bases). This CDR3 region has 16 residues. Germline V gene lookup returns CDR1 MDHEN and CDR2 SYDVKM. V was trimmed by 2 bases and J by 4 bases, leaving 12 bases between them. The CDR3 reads CASSLPRALGANVLTF. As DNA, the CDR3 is TGTGCCAGCAGTTTACCCAGGGCGTTAGGGGCCAACGTCCTGACTTTC. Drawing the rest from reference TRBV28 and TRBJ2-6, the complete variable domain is DVKVTQSSRYLVKRTGEKVFLECVQDMDHENMFWYRQDPGLGLRLIYFSYDVKMKEKGDIPEGYSVSREKKERFSLILESASTNQTSMYLCASSLPRALGANVLTFGAGSRLTVL.

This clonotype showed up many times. CDR3 in amino acids: CASSLRGLGTDTQYF. The CDR3 DNA follows: TGCGCCAGCAGCTTGAGGGGCCTCGGCACAGATACGCAGTATTTT. The J gene is TRBJ2-3, the V gene TRBV5-1, with a possible D match to TRBD1 (5 bases). V was trimmed by 1 base and J by 1 base, leaving 10 bases between them. The CDR3 has 15 amino acids. Germline CDR1 SGHRS, CDR2 YFSETQ. Together with reference TRBV5-1 and TRBJ2-3, the CDR3 gives the full variable domain: KAGVTQTPRYLIKTRGQQVTLSCSPISGHRSVSWYQQTPGQGLQFLFEYFSETQRNKGNFPGRFSGRQFSNSRSEMNVSTLELGDSALYLCASSLRGLGTDTQYFGPGTRLTVL.

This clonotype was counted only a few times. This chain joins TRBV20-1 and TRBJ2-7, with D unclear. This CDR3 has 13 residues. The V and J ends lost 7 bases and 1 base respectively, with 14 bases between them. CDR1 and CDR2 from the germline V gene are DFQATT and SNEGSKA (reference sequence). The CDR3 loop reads CSVTRSGSYEQYF. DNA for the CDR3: TGCAGTGTCACCCGCAGTGGTTCCTACGAGCAGTACTTC.

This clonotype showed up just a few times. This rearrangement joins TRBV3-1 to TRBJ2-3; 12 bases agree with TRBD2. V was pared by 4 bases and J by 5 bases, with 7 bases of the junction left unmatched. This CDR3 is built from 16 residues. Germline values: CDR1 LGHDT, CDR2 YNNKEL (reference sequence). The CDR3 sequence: CASSPEGLAGIDTQYF. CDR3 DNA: TGTGCCAGCAGCCCCGAAGGACTAGCGGGGATAGATACGCAGTATTTT.

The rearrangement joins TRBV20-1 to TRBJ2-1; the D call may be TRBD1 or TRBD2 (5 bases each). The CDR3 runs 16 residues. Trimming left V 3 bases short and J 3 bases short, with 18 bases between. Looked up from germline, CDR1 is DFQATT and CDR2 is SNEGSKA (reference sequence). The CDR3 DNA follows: TGCAGTGCTAGCGCCGGGGACGGGGTGATCTACAATGAGCAGTTCTTC. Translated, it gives CSASAGDGVIYNEQFF.

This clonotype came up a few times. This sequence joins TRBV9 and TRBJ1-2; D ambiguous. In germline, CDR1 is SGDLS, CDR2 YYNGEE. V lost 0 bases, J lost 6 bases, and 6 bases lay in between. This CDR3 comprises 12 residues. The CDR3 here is CASSVAGNGYTF. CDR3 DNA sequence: TGTGCCAGCAGCGTAGCCGGCAATGGCTACACCTTC.

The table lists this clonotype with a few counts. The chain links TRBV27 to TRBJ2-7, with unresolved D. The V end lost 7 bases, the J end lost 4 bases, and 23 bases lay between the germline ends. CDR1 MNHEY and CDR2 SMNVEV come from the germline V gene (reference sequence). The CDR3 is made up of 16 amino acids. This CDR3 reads CASTTLGFLGPYEQYF. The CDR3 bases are TGTGCCAGCACCACGTTAGGGTTTTTAGGGCCTTACGAGCAGTACTTC.

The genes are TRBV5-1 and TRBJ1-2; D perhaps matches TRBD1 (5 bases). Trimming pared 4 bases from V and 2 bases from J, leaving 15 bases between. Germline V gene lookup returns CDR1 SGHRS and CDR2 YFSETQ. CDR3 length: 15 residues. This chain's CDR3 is CASSPTGAPNYGYTF. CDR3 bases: TGCGCCAGCAGCCCTACCGGGGCACCGAACTATGGCTACACCTTC.

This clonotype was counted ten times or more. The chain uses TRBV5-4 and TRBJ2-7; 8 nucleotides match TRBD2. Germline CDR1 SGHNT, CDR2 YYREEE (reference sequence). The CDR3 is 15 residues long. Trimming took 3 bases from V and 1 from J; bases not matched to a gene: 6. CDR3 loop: CASSSEAGESYEQYF. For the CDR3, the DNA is TGTGCCAGCAGCTCCGAAGCGGGGGAATCCTACGAGCAGTACTTC.

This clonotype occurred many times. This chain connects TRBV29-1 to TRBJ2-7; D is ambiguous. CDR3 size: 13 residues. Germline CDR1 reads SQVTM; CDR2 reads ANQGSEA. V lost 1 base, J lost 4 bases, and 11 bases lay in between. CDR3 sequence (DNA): TGCAGCGTTGAAGCTCCCGGTGGGTACGAGCAGTACTTC. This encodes CSVEAPGGYEQYF.

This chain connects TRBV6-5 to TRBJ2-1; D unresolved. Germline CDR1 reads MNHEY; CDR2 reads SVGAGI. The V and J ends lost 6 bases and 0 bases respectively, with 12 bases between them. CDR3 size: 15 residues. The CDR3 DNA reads TGTGCCAGCAGCCTGACAAGGGCCTCCTACAATGAGCAGTTCTTC. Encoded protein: CASSLTRASYNEQFF.